The clone carrying this T cell receptor (beta chain) turned up a few times. The data were taken from a study of blood T cell repertoires in COVID-19. About the research overall: Sites in the United States, Italy and Spain provided acute and convalescent COVID-19 samples. Nucleic acid was either cDNA or gDNA, and it came from T cells, B-cell-depleted T cells, or PBMCs.

Deletions cut 1 base from V and 5 bases from J, with 8 bases between. The CDR3 totals 13 residues. CDR1 is SGHTA, CDR2 FQGTGA, per germline. In the original processing: Amplification of reference gene primers provided the estimated nucleated cell counts. Profiling relied on immunoSEQ multiplex PCR, and the TCRdb table lists in-frame clones only, not all of them. V, J and clone size are taken as reported in that table, and D and trimming were inferred from the DNA itself. The sample holds just under 65,000 clones; approximately 78% are singletons and the top ten take about 14%. The rearrangement uses TRBV7-3 and TRBJ2-5; D ambiguous. This sequence originates from a man aged 55-75 years with COVID-19, enrolled during active disease. Specimen: peripheral blood. The CDR3 DNA reads TGTGCCAGCAGCTTAAACGCCAGGGAGACCCAGTACTTC. It is translated as CASSLNARETQYF.